These T cell receptor beta chains were read from a single sample in a study of blood T cells in healthy people across ages. TCRdb redid the calling of the 5' RACE reads with MiXCR, one entry per CDR3 protein. The data contain roughly 1.9 million distinct CDR3 sequences, 35% to 50% of them seen just once; the ten biggest clones take up about 21%. The sequenced material came from blood. These receptor sequences come from a human donor in good health. Both conserved end residues are part of each CDR3. Each record gives: clone size, D gene, J gene, V gene, CDR3 DNA, CDR3 protein. D genes are given only for firm matches. A clone size is listed for some rows: how often the clone was seen (once, few, many), or a class if it is expanded.

-,-,TRBJ1-2,TRBV20-1,TGCAGTGCTAGAGACCTCGCTACCGGCGGGGCGGGGGGAGGTAACTATGGCTACACCTTC,CSARDLATGGAGGGNYGYTF
-,-,TRBJ2-7,TRBV7-2,TGTGCCAGCAGCTTATTACGCTGCGAGCAGTACTTC,CASSLLRCEQYF
-,-,TRBJ1-4,TRBV20-1,TGCAGTGCTAGAAATCTAGACGGCGCCGAAAAACTGTTTTTT,CSARNLDGAEKLFF
-,TRBD1,TRBJ2-7,TRBV14,TGTGCCAGCAGCCGTTCCGGGACAGGGTTCTACGAGCAGTACTTC,CASSRSGTGFYEQYF
-,TRBD2,TRBJ2-3,TRBV2,TGTGCCAGCAGCCCTAGCGGGAGGCCGAATACGCAGTATTTT,CASSPSGRPNTQYF
once,-,TRBJ1-5,TRBV7-9,TGTGCCAGCAGCTTAGGTCACGGGGCGGTACAGCCCCAGCATTTT,CASSLGHGAVQPQHF
-,-,TRBJ1-3,TRBV10-3,TGTGCCATCAGTGAGTCTCGGGGAAACACCATATATTTT,CAISESRGNTIYF
-,TRBD1,TRBJ1-2,TRBV18,TGTGCCAGCTCCCCGGGACAGGCGGAAGGCTACACCTTC,CASSPGQAEGYTF
once,-,TRBJ2-3,TRBV7-9,TGTGCCAGCAGCTTATCAAGTGGCGGGTTCACAGATACGCAGTATTTT,CASSLSSGGFTDTQYF
-,-,TRBJ2-1,TRBV20-1,TGCAGTGCTAGAGATTGGGAAGAATCACTGCGCAATGAGCAGTTCTTC,CSARDWEESLRNEQFF
few,TRBD1,TRBJ1-2,TRBV7-9,TGTGCCAGCAGAGACGGGACAGGGAATGGCTACACCTTC,CASRDGTGNGYTF
-,TRBD1,TRBJ1-2,TRBV20-1,TGCAGTGCCGGAGGACAGGGGATGGCTGGCTACACCTTC,CSAGGQGMAGYTF
few,-,TRBJ1-6,TRBV7-9,TGTGCCAGCGGGTATTCCCAATCTTCTTCGCCCCTCCACTTT,CASGYSQSSSPLHF
-,-,TRBJ2-1,TRBV7-6,TGTGCCAGCAGCTTAGATCTGATCAATGAGCAGTTCTTC,CASSLDLINEQFF
-,-,TRBJ1-2,TRBV20-1,TGCGGTGCTAGGGGTGCCGGCAGGGACTTTGGCTACACCTTC,CGARGAGRDFGYTF
-,TRBD2,TRBJ2-1,TRBV10-3,TGTGCCATCGCTAGCGGGTGGAGAGAGACCCAGTTCTTC,CAIASGWRETQFF
-,TRBD2,TRBJ2-5,TRBV4-3,TGCGCCAGCAGCCAAAGCCCGAGCGGGGGGGCCATAGAGACCCAGTACTTC,CASSQSPSGGAIETQYF
-,-,TRBJ2-3,TRBV10-3,TGTGCCATCAGTTCTATACCGACAGGACCCGACACAGATACGCAGTATTTT,CAISSIPTGPDTDTQYF
few,-,TRBJ2-5,TRBV10-3,TGTGCCATCTCCCCCGGATCGGGTCAAGAGACCCAGTACTTC,CAISPGSGQETQYF
-,TRBD2,TRBJ2-1,TRBV9,TGTGCCAGCAACGTAGGGGAGGGTGAGCAGTTCTTC,CASNVGEGEQFF
-,-,TRBJ2-1,TRBV7-9,TGTGCCAGCAGCTCCCCAGGGATTCGTGAGCAGTTCTTC,CASSSPGIREQFF
few,TRBD1,TRBJ2-4,TRBV28,TGTGCCAGCAGTTTGGTCGGACAGGGGGCAGGAGAGCAGTACTTC,CASSLVGQGAGEQYF
-,TRBD1,TRBJ2-7,TRBV7-6,TGTGCCAGCAGTCATAGTACGGGACAGCACGAGCAGTACTTC,CASSHSTGQHEQYF
-,-,TRBJ1-1,TRBV24-1,TGTGCCACCAGTGATTTGGCCGAAGCTTTCTTT,CATSDLAEAFF
few,-,TRBJ1-5,TRBV29-1,TGCAGCGTTGTTGTGGATAGCAATCAGCCCCAGCATTTT,CSVVVDSNQPQHF
many,-,TRBJ2-1,TRBV15,TGTGCCACCAGCAGAGATGAAAAACGGGGGCAGTTCTTC,CATSRDEKRGQFF
-,-,TRBJ1-6,TRBV6-6,TGTGCCAGCAGTTACAGGGACTTCTGGAATTCACCCCTCCACTTT,CASSYRDFWNSPLHF
-,-,TRBJ1-1,TRBV13,TGTGCCAGCAGCTCCTTAGACACAAATGAAGCTTTCTTT,CASSSLDTNEAFF
-,-,TRBJ1-5,TRBV12-3/TRBV12-4,TGTGCCAGCAGTCGGGCAGTTTCTCTGGATCAGCCCCAGCATTTT,CASSRAVSLDQPQHF
-,-,TRBJ1-2,TRBV9,TGTGCCAGCAGCGAGCGGGTGGACGGCAACTATGGCTACACCTTC,CASSERVDGNYGYTF
-,-,TRBJ2-7,TRBV9,TGTGCCAGCGGCGTAGGGTCACGGGCAGCCTACGAGCAGTACTTC,CASGVGSRAAYEQYF
-,-,TRBJ2-3,TRBV15,TGTGCCACCAGCGGCGGGACTCTGGGTTCAGATACGCAGTATTTT,CATSGGTLGSDTQYF
-,-,TRBJ2-3,TRBV7-3,TGTGCCAGCAGCTTAGGAATGAGCACAGATACGCAGTATTTT,CASSLGMSTDTQYF
few,TRBD1,TRBJ2-1,TRBV3-1,TGTGCCAGCAGCCAAGATTTTAGGGGGCTAAGGAATGAGCAGTTCTTC,CASSQDFRGLRNEQFF
-,-,TRBJ2-7,TRBV6-1,TGTGCCAGCAGTGAAAGTTACGACGGTGCCTACGAGCAGTACTTC,CASSESYDGAYEQYF
-,TRBD1,TRBJ1-2,TRBV4-3,TGCGCCTGCAGCCAAACGGACAGGAGGGGCTACACCTTC,CACSQTDRRGYTF
-,-,TRBJ2-1,TRBV10-3,TGTGCCATCAGTGAGGGTTGGGGGGCGGCGTACAATGAGCAGTTCTTC,CAISEGWGAAYNEQFF
-,-,TRBJ1-2,TRBV25-1,TGTGCCAGCAGTGAATACTTCGGACATGGCTACACCTTC,CASSEYFGHGYTF
-,-,TRBJ1-2,TRBV28,TGTGCCAGCAGACAACTAATCTTACAGGGTTTGGGCTATGGCTACACCTTC,CASRQLILQGLGYGYTF
few,-,TRBJ2-5,TRBV20-1,TGCAGTGCTAGAGAATCCAGGAACCTTGGGGAGCAGTACTTC,CSARESRNLGEQYF
few,-,TRBJ2-7,TRBV5-4,TGTGCCAGCAGCGAAGAGCGCGGGGGCGTCTACGAGCAGTACTTC,CASSEERGGVYEQYF
-,-,TRBJ1-1,TRBV29-1,TGCAGCGTGAGCTCGCGGGGCGCTGAAGCTTTCTTT,CSVSSRGAEAFF
-,-,TRBJ1-1,TRBV29-1,TGCAGCGTTGTGGGCTTCACTGAAGCTTTCTTT,CSVVGFTEAFF
few,-,TRBJ1-4,TRBV2,TGTGCCAGCAGTGAAAGTGGGGGGGCGAAAGAAAAACTGTTTTTT,CASSESGGAKEKLFF
-,-,TRBJ1-2,TRBV14,TGTGCCAGCAGCCAGCTCCGGGTTGGTGGCTACACCTTC,CASSQLRVGGYTF
-,-,TRBJ1-6,TRBV21-1,TGTGCCAGCAGCAAATACCGGCCTAAAACTTCACCCCTCCACTTT,CASSKYRPKTSPLHF
-,TRBD1,TRBJ1-2,TRBV4-3,TGCGCCAGCAGCCACCACAGGGGAGGGCGGAACAACTATGGCTACACCTTC,CASSHHRGGRNNYGYTF
-,TRBD1,TRBJ2-3,TRBV15,TGTGCCACCAACCCCGGGACAGGGCTCAGGGATACGCAGTATTTT,CATNPGTGLRDTQYF
few,-,TRBJ2-4,TRBV7-2,TGTGCCAGCAGCACGACGCTGGGGGGCAATGAGCAGTACTTC,CASSTTLGGNEQYF
-,TRBD1,TRBJ1-2,TRBV6-6,TGTGCCAGCCTGGGGGAGACAGGGGTCTATGGCTACACCTTC,CASLGETGVYGYTF
few,-,TRBJ2-6,TRBV21-1,TGTGCCAGCAGCAATCCCGCCTTCCGGGACCTCGAAGCTGGGGCCAACGTCCTGACTTTC,CASSNPAFRDLEAGANVLTF
-,-,TRBJ1-2,TRBV9,TGTGCCAGCAGCGTAGCTACTAGGGCCGAGCGGTATGGCTACACCTTC,CASSVATRAERYGYTF
-,TRBD1,TRBJ2-1,TRBV4-2,TGTGCCAGCAGCTTAGAGCCGGGACAGTCCTACAATGAGCAGTTCTTC,CASSLEPGQSYNEQFF
few,-,TRBJ1-5,TRBV9,TGTGCCAGCAGCGCCGAACAGGACCCTCAGCCCCAGCATTTT,CASSAEQDPQPQHF
few,-,TRBJ1-2,TRBV5-5,TGTGCCAGCAGCTTGTCAGGGTTCAGCCTAACAAACTATGGCTACACCTTC,CASSLSGFSLTNYGYTF
-,-,TRBJ2-1,TRBV28,TGTGCCAGCAGTACGCAACCAGCCTACAATGAGCAGTTCTTC,CASSTQPAYNEQFF
few,-,TRBJ2-5,TRBV13,TGTGCCAGCAGCTTAGCGTCCCCCACAGAAGAGACCCAGTACTTC,CASSLASPTEETQYF
-,-,TRBJ1-2,TRBV5-1,TGCGCCAGCAGCCCCGAGGGGGACCTCTACGGCTACACCTTC,CASSPEGDLYGYTF
-,-,TRBJ2-7,TRBV7-9,TGTGCCAGCAGCCCCCGGACGGGGGAGGGGGGTTACGAGCAGTACTTC,CASSPRTGEGGYEQYF
-,-,TRBJ2-1,TRBV6-6,TGTGCCGTCAAGAGGGGGTGGAATGAGCAGTTCTTC,CAVKRGWNEQFF